This note documents a single TCR beta chain sequence. Its antigen is undetermined. The CDR3 consists of 19 residues. Unmatched junction bases numbered 9, after V lost 0 bases and J lost 1 base. Germline V gives CDR1 SGHRS, CDR2 YFSETQ. This sample stems from a study of cytomegalovirus exposure and HLA in healthy donors. Study outcomes and limitations: HLA-A and HLA-B allele assignments for most subjects were reportedly predicted accurately using TCR beta sequences. In an earlier analysis, about 90% or about 30%: the productive usage of most TCR beta V segments.

Primers included in the PCR were 60 Vbeta and 13 Jbeta primers. TCRdb keeps only in-frame clones here, not all; method: immunoSEQ multiplex PCR. This sample's clone table lists 150,000 to 200,000 clones. The chain is built from TRBV5-1 and TRBJ2-1; 11 bases map to TRBD2. The material sequenced was PBMCs. This receptor was taken from a boy between 5 and 17 years old in good health and CMV-seronegative. The CDR3 sequence is CASSLVASGGLRSYNEQFF. Written as DNA, the CDR3 is TGCGCCAGCAGCTTGGTTGCTAGCGGGGGGCTGAGGTCCTACAATGAGCAGTTCTTC.